The sequence of this T cell receptor beta chain was determined in a study of blood T cells in healthy people across ages. Study findings and constraints: Shifts in expanded clonotypes may have been confounded by donor CMV status, which was unknown.

A sample-barcoded 5' primer and a J-beta primer mix were used in a second PCR of roughly 6 to 12 cycles. TCRdb passed the 5' RACE reads through MiXCR, listing each CDR3 protein once. The data contain more than 650,000 distinct CDR3 sequences, 20% to 25% of them singletons. This clonotype was detected a few times. Antigen specificity is unknown. Germline V gene lookup returns CDR1 SGHRS and CDR2 YFSETQ. The V and J ends lost 4 bases and 16 bases, in that order; junction bases with no gene match: 11. The CDR3 is made up of 13 amino acids. The clonotype was recovered from a man between 65 and 85 years old in good health. V is TRBV5-1 and J is TRBJ1-6; 7 bases line up with TRBD1. Sequenced sample: blood. The CDR3 DNA reads as TGCGCCAGCAGCCCATCACAGGGGACGCTGCTCCACTTT. Translating it yields CASSPSQGTLLHF.